These 21 T cell receptor beta chains were all obtained from the same sample, sequenced in a study of T cell responses to AZD1222 COVID-19 vaccine listed by TCRdb under 2021. The time point label for this specimen denotes: baseline before first vaccination. Library preparation used the immunoSEQ multiplex PCR assay. As stored in TCRdb, this immuneACCESS dataset retains in-frame rearrangements with V and J assigned. A fraction of the clones does not appear; measured against another copy, unresolved V genes explain less than half of the discrepancy, and the remainder lacks a known reason. The sample profile shows approximately 70,000 clones; around 84% of them were found once. The ten largest clones represent 8% to 10% of the sample. This material consisted of peripheral blood, taken on day 0 of AZD1222 vaccination. Source of these receptors: an adult in good health.

The chain has TRBV3-1 (or the pseudogene TRBV3-2) and TRBJ2-1; D may correspond to TRBD1 or TRBD2 (6 bases each). Germline lookup yields CDR1 LGHDT and CDR2 YNNKEL (reference sequence). The CDR3 runs 13 residues. Trimming pared 4 bases from V and 10 bases from J, leaving 14 bases between. CDR3 protein: CASSRGALREQFF. CDR3 bases: TGTGCCAGCAGCCGGGGGGCTCTACGGGAGCAGTTCTTC.

The genes are TRBV5-4 and TRBJ1-6, with TRBD1 matching over 8 bases. CDR3 length equals 15 residues. The V gene end was trimmed by 4 bases and the J gene end by 6 bases; junction bases not matched to a gene: 6. Germline V gene sequence: CDR1 SGHNT, CDR2 YYREEE (reference sequence). CDR3 protein: CASSLGQGGNSPLHF. As DNA, the CDR3 is TGTGCCAGCAGCCTAGGACAGGGTGGTAATTCACCCCTCCACTTT. The variable domain in full, with the rest retrieved from reference TRBV5-4 and TRBJ1-6, is ETGVTQSPTHLIKTRGQQVTLRCSSQSGHNTVSWYQQALGQGPQFIFQYYREEENGRGNFPPRFSGLQFPNYSSELNVNALELDDSALYLCASSLGQGGNSPLHFGNGTRLTVT.

The V gene is TRBV7-2, the J gene TRBJ2-1; D is ambiguous. Germline V gene sequence: CDR1 SGHTA, CDR2 FQGNSA. The CDR3 is 14 residues long. V lost 5 bases, J lost 2 bases, and 10 bases lay in between. CDR3 amino acids: CASSPRRTYNEQFF. In nucleotides, the CDR3 is TGTGCCAGCAGCCCCAGACGGACCTACAATGAGCAGTTCTTC.

This chain uses TRBV5-1 with TRBJ2-3; D gene ambiguous. Trimming shortened V by 0 bases and J by 0 bases, and 8 bases separated the two germline ends. Germline V gene data show CDR1 as SGHRS and CDR2 as YFSETQ. CDR3 length equals 15 residues. CDR3 amino acids: CASSLVSGSTDTQYF. In DNA form, the CDR3 reads TGCGCCAGCAGCTTGGTTTCGGGTAGCACAGATACGCAGTATTTT.

This chain connects TRBV5-4 to TRBJ1-4, with D uncertain. V lost 2 bases and J lost 8, with 4 bases in between. The CDR3 is 11 residues long. Per the germline V gene, CDR1 is SGHNT and CDR2 is YYREEE (reference sequence). The CDR3 sequence is CASSLGEKLFF. DNA for the CDR3: TGTGCCAGCAGCTTAGGGGAAAAACTGTTTTTT.

The CDR3 here is CASSASMESGNTIYF. The CDR3 nucleotides are TGTGCCAGCAGCGCTAGCATGGAGTCCGGAAACACCATATATTTT. V gene TRBV7-2 combines with J gene TRBJ1-3; no firm D call. Per the germline V gene, CDR1 is SGHTA and CDR2 is FQGNSA. V was cut by 5 bases and J by 4 bases, with 15 bases left in between. The CDR3 has 15 residues.

This clone was detected only a few times. V gene TRBV19 combines with J gene TRBJ2-7, with D tentatively TRBD1 (5 bases). The germline gives CDR1 LNHDA, CDR2 SQIVND (reference sequence). V lost 3 bases and J 2 bases, leaving 11 bases between the germline ends. The CDR3 has 14 residues. CDR3 coding DNA: TGTGCCAGTAGTATTTCAGGGAATGCCTACGAGCAGTACTTC. Translating gives CASSISGNAYEQYF. The whole variable domain, filled in from reference TRBV19 and TRBJ2-7, reads DGGITQSPKYLFRKEGQNVTLSCEQNLNHDAMYWYRQDPGQGLRLIYYSQIVNDFQKGDIAEGYSVSREKKESFPLTVTSAQKNPTAFYLCASSISGNAYEQYFGPGTRLTVT.

The chain uses TRBV4-1 and TRBJ1-5, with 7 bases identical to TRBD1. CDR3 length: 16 residues. Germline trimming cut 6 bases from V and 0 bases from J; bases unmatched to any gene: 8. Germline CDR1 and CDR2: MGHRA and YSYEKL. Here the CDR3 DNA reads TGCGCCAGCAGTAACAGGGGCCCGACTAGCAATCAGCCCCAGCATTTT. Protein: CASSNRGPTSNQPQHF.

This chain links TRBV28 with TRBJ1-1; D unresolved. V dropped 4 bases and J dropped 8 bases, with 5 bases sitting between them. The germline V gene has CDR1 MDHEN and CDR2 SYDVKM. CDR3 length equals 10 residues. The CDR3: CASSYREAFF. The DNA for the CDR3 is TGTGCCAGCAGTTATAGAGAAGCTTTCTTT.

The table lists this clone with a few counts. The J gene is TRBJ1-1, the V gene TRBV11-2, with no clear D. Deletions cut 6 bases from V and 1 base from J, with 15 bases between. The CDR3 extends over 15 amino acids. The germline CDR1 and CDR2 sequences are SGHAT and FQNNGV. CDR3 nucleotide sequence: TGTGCCAGCAGATCCCCCGGACGGCCGAACACTGAAGCTTTCTTT. The encoded protein is CASRSPGRPNTEAFF.

The chain joins TRBV7-8 to TRBJ2-7; 10 positions agree with TRBD2. V lost 5 bases to trimming and J lost 4 bases; unmatched junction nucleotides: 17. In germline, CDR1 is SGHVS, CDR2 FQNEAQ. The CDR3 is 18 amino acids. The CDR3 DNA follows: TGTGCCAGCAGCACTTCACGACGGCTAGCGGGGGTTTCTTACGAGCAGTACTTC. This translates into CASSTSRRLAGVSYEQYF.

The chain recombines TRBV12-3 or TRBV12-4 with TRBJ1-2; TRBD1 matches 7 bases. The junction had 7 bases not matched to a gene; V was cut back by 7 bases and J by 5 bases. The CDR3 runs 13 residues. CDR3 residues: CASNPGQRYGYTF. The CDR3, as DNA: TGTGCCAGCAACCCGGGACAGAGATATGGCTACACCTTC.

V is TRBV6-5 and J is TRBJ2-5; 9 bases align to TRBD2. V shed 2 bases, J shed 5 bases, and the junction held 9 bases outside the gene matches. Germline assignment: CDR1 MNHEY and CDR2 SVGAGI. This CDR3 contains 16 residues. The CDR3 region is CASSYASGEHLETQYF. DNA for the CDR3: TGTGCCAGCAGTTACGCTAGCGGGGAGCACCTCGAGACCCAGTACTTC.

This chain connects TRBV9 to TRBJ2-3; TRBD2 matches at 9 bases. Looked up from germline, CDR1 is SGDLS and CDR2 is YYNGEE. CDR3 length: 17 residues. V lost 1 base, J lost 0 bases, and 6 bases stayed unmatched. CDR3 bases: TGTGCCAGCAGCGTAAGCGGGGGGTTATTTAGCACAGATACGCAGTATTTT. Protein sequence: CASSVSGGLFSTDTQYF.

The rearrangement joins TRBV3-1 (or the pseudogene TRBV3-2) to TRBJ2-2, with TRBD1 identical over 10 bases. Germline CDR1 reads LGHDT; CDR2 reads YNNKEL (reference sequence). The CDR3 runs to 17 residues. With 6 bases clipped from V and 7 bases from J, the junction kept 14 bases outside the gene matches. CDR3 nucleotides: TGTGCCAGCAGGCCCCAGAGCGGGACAGGGGTCGGCGGGGAGCTGTTTTTT. Its translation: CASRPQSGTGVGGELFF.

This clone is deemed medium-sized (0.01 to 0.1%). The rearrangement links TRBV9 to TRBJ1-1, with D hard to call. V was cut by 4 bases and J by 1 base, with 11 bases left in between. The CDR3 length is 14 residues. CDR1 and CDR2 from the germline V gene are SGDLS and YYNGEE. The DNA of the CDR3 is TGTGCCAGCAGCCTAGAAGGAGAGAACACTGAAGCTTTCTTT. This encodes CASSLEGENTEAFF.

V is TRBV9 and J is TRBJ2-1; D remains unclear. V shed 4 bases and J shed 5 bases, with 4 bases lying between them. CDR1 is SGDLS, CDR2 YYNGEE, per germline. The CDR3 runs 11 residues. The CDR3 coding sequence is TGTGCCAGCAGCTTCGACAATGAGCAGTTCTTC. This codes for CASSFDNEQFF.

The V call is TRBV3-1 (or the pseudogene TRBV3-2), the J call TRBJ2-5; TRBD2 agrees at 7 bases. V was pared by 2 bases and J by 3 bases, with 9 bases of the junction left unmatched. Germline CDR1 reads LGHDT; CDR2 reads YNNKEL (reference sequence). The CDR3 extends over 16 amino acids. CDR3 coding DNA: TGTGCCAGCAGCCAAAGATGGGGGGGGGAAAAAGAGACCCAGTACTTC. Residues: CASSQRWGGEKETQYF.

The chain carries TRBV12-5 and TRBJ2-3, with D possibly being TRBD2 (5 bases). V was pared by 0 bases and J by 5 bases, with 6 bases between. The CDR3 has 13 residues. The germline gives CDR1 LGHNT, CDR2 FRNRAP. The CDR3 here is CASGLVGGDTQYF. The CDR3 DNA is TGTGCTAGTGGTTTGGTAGGAGGAGATACGCAGTATTTT.

This chain uses TRBV2 with TRBJ2-7, with 8 bases lining up with TRBD1. The CDR3 has 14 amino acids. Trimming removed 4 bases from V and 6 bases from J; junction bases left unmatched: 8. The V gene's germline CDR1 is SNHLY and CDR2 FYNNEI. CDR3 bases: TGTGCCAGCAGTGTTAACAGGGGGAGTCGCGAGCAGTACTTC. Protein sequence: CASSVNRGSREQYF.

The chain uses TRBV15 and TRBJ2-1, with TRBD2 as a possible D gene (6 bases). The CDR3 is made up of 14 amino acids. V lost 0 bases and J lost 8, with 11 bases in between. The V gene's germline CDR1 is LNHNV and CDR2 YYDKDF (reference sequence). Written as DNA, the CDR3 is TGTGCCACCAGCAGAGATGGAGGGCCCGATGAGCAGTTCTTC. Translated: CATSRDGGPDEQFF.